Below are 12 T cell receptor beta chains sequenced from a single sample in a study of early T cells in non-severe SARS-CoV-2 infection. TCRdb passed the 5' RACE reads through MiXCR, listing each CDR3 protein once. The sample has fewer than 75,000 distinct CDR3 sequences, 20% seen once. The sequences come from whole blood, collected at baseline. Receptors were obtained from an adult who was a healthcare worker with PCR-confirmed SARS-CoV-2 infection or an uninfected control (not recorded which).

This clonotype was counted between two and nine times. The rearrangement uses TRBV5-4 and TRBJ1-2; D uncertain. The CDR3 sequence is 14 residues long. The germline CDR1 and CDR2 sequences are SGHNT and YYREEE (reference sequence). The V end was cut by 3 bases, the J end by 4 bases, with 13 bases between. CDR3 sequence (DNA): TGTGCCAGCAGCTCCGTCGATCCATCCTATGGCTACACCTTC. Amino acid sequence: CASSSVDPSYGYTF.

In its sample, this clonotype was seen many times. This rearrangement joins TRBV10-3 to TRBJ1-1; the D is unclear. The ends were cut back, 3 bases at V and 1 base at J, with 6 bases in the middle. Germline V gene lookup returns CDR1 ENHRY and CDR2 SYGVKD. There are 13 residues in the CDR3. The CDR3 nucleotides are TGTGCCATCAGTGACCGGGAGAACACTGAAGCTTTCTTT. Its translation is CAISDRENTEAFF.

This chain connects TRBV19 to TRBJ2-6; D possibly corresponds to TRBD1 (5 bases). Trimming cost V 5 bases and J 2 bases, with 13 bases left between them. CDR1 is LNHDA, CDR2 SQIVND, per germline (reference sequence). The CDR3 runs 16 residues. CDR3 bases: TGTGCCAGTAGTGGCGCCCAGGGTGCTGGGGCCAACGTCCTGACTTTC. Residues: CASSGAQGAGANVLTF.

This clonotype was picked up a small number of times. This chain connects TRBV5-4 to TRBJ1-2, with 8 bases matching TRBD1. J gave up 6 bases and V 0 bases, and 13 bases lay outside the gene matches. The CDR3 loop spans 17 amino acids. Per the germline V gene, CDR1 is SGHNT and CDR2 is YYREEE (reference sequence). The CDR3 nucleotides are TGTGCCAGCAGCTTGGTCATTGCGCAGGGGGCGTCTAATGGCTACACCTTC. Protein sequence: CASSLVIAQGASNGYTF.

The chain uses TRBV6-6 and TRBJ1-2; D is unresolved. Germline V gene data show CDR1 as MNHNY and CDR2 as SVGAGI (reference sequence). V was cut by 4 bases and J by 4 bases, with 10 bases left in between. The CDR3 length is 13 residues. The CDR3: CASSWGRVYGYTF. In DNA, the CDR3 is TGTGCCAGCAGTTGGGGAAGGGTCTATGGCTACACCTTC.

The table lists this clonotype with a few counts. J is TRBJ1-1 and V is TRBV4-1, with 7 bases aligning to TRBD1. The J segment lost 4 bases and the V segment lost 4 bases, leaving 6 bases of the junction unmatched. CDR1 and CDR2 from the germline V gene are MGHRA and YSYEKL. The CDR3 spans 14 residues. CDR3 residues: CASSRTQGGTEAFF. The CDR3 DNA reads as TGCGCCAGCAGCCGAACTCAGGGGGGCACTGAAGCTTTCTTT.

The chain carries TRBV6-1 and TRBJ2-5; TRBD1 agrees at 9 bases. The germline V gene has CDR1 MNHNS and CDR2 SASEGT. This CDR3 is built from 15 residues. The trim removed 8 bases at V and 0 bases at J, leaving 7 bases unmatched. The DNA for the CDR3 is TGTGCCAGCCTGTTCGGGACAGGGTACCAAGAGACCCAGTACTTC. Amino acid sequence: CASLFGTGYQETQYF.

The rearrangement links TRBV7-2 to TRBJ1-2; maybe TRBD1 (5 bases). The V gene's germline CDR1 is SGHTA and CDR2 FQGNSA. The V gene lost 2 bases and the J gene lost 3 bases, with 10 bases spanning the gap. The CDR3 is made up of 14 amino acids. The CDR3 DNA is TGTGCCAGCAGCTTAAACATAGGGGACTATGGCTACACCTTC. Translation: CASSLNIGDYGYTF.

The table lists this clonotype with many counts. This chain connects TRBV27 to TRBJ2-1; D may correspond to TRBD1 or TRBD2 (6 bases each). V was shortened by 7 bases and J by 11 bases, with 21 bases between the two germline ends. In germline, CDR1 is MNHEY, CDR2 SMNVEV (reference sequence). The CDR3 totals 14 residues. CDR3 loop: CASTLRGAGAKQFF. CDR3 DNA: TGTGCCAGCACCTTAAGGGGGGCTGGCGCCAAGCAGTTCTTC.

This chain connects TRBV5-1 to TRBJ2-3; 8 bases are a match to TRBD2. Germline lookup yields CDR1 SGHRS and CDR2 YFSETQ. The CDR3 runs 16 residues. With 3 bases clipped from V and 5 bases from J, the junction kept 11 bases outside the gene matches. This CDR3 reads CASSYQRGPAVDTQYF. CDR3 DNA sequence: TGCGCCAGCAGCTACCAGCGGGGGCCCGCCGTAGATACGCAGTATTTT.

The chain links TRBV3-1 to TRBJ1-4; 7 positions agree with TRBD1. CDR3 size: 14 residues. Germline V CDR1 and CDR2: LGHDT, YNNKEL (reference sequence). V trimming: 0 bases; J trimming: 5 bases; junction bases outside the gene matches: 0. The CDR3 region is CASSQETGNEKLFF. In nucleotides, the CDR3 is TGTGCCAGCAGCCAAGAGACAGGGAATGAAAAACTGTTTTTT. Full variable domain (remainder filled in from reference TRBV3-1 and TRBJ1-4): DTAVSQTPKYLVTQMGNDKSIKCEQNLGHDTMYWYKQDSKKFLKIMFSYNNKELIINETVPNRFSPKSPDKAHLNLHINSLELGDSAVYFCASSQETGNEKLFFGSGTQLSVL.

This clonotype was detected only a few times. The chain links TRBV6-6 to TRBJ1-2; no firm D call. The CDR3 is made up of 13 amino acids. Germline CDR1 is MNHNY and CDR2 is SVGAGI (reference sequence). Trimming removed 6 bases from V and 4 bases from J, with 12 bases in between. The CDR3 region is CASRLDEAYGYTF. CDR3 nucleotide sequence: TGTGCCAGCAGACTAGATGAAGCCTATGGCTACACCTTC.